Reported below is one T cell receptor (beta chain). Its antigen is not identified. J gave up 3 bases and V 6 bases, and 13 bases lay outside the gene matches. Germline loops: CDR1 MDHEN, CDR2 SYDVKM. The CDR3 is 17 amino acids. While the first cohort had 600 to 750 subjects, the donors belonged to the separate validation cohort of roughly 130 subjects. The data were taken from a study of cytomegalovirus exposure and HLA in healthy donors. Overall study results and limits: Specificity of a few CMV-associated chains for CMV antigens was verified in vitro.

Generated by immunoSEQ multiplex PCR, the TCRdb table keeps only in-frame clones and is missing some. The table records roughly 100,000 clones, around 90% of them present only once. This sequence was found in a woman aged 18-29 years in good health and CMV-seropositive. V gene TRBV28 combines with J gene TRBJ1-2; TRBD1 agrees at 10 bases. Sequencing used PBMCs. The CDR3 region is CASRPLGGQGLYYGYTF. Written as DNA, the CDR3 is TGTGCCAGCAGACCCCTGGGGGGACAGGGGCTTTACTATGGCTACACCTTC.